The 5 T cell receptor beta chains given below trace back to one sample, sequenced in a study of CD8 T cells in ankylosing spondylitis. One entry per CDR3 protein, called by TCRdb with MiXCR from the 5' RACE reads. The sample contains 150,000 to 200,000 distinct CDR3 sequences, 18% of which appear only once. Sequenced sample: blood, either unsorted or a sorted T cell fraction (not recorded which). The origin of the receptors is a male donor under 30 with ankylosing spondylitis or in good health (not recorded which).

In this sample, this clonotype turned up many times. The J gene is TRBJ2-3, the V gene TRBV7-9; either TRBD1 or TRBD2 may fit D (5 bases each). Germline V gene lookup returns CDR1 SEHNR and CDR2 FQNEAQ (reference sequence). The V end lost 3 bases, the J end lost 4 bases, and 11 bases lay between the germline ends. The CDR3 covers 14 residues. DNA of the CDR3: TGTGCCAGCAGCTTGACCCGGGACCCAGATACGCAGTATTTT. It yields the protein CASSLTRDPDTQYF.

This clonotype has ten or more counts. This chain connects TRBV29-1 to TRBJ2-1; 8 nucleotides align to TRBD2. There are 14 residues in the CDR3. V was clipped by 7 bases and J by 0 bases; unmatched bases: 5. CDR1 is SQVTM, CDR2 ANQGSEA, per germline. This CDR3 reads CSEGSGSSYNEQFF. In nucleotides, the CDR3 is TGCAGCGAGGGAAGCGGGAGCTCCTACAATGAGCAGTTCTTC.

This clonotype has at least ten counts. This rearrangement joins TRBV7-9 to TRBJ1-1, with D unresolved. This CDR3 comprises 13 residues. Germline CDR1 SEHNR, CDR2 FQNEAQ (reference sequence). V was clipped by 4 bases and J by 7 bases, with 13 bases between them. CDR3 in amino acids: CASSSGQRVEAFF. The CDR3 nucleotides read TGTGCCAGCAGCTCTGGCCAAAGGGTTGAAGCTTTCTTT.

CDR3 loop: CSARDRKFSGANVLTF. For the CDR3, the DNA is TGCAGTGCTAGAGATCGAAAGTTCTCTGGGGCCAACGTCCTGACTTTC. This chain connects TRBV20-1 to TRBJ2-6; D remains ambiguous. This CDR3 has 16 residues. Germline CDR1 reads DFQATT; CDR2 reads SNEGSKA (reference sequence). V lost 0 bases, J lost 0 bases, and 9 bases lay in between.

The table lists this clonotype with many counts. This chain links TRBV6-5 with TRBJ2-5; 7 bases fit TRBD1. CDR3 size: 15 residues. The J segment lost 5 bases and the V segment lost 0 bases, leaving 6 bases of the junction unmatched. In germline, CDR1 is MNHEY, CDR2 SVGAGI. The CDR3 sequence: CASSYSTGDWETQYF. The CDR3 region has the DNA TGTGCCAGCAGTTACTCCACAGGGGATTGGGAGACCCAGTACTTC.